These 13 T cell receptor beta chains were sequenced from one sample in a study of blood T cell repertoires in COVID-19. Assay: immunoSEQ multiplex PCR; the TCRdb copy retains only in-frame clones and omits some. The sample holds 55,000 to 70,000 clones; around 87% are singletons and the top ten take 20% to 25%. The source material was peripheral blood. These receptors were obtained from a woman at least 80 years old with COVID-19, enrolled during active disease.

The chain combines TRBV7-3 with TRBJ2-2; TRBD1 matches at 7 bases. After removal of 5 bases from V and 7 bases from J, the junction contained 13 bases not matched to a gene. This CDR3 is built from 16 residues. The V gene's germline CDR1 is SGHTA and CDR2 FQGTGA. CDR3 DNA sequence: TGTGCCAGCAGCCAAACTTACAGGGGTAAAGGCGGGGAGCTGTTTTTT. Amino acid sequence: CASSQTYRGKGGELFF.

The chain employs TRBV6-6 and TRBJ1-1; D gene unclear. Trimming stripped 4 bases from V and 3 bases from J, with 9 bases between. The V gene's germline CDR1 is MNHNY and CDR2 SVGAGI (reference sequence). CDR3 length equals 13 residues. The CDR3 nucleotides are TGTGCCAGCAGTTGGACGCGGGACACTGAAGCTTTCTTT. Translation: CASSWTRDTEAFF.

The V gene is TRBV6-5, the J gene TRBJ2-1; perhaps TRBD2 as D (6 bases). V was cut by 5 bases and J by 4 bases, with 12 bases left in between. Germline CDR1 reads MNHEY; CDR2 reads SVGAGI. The CDR3 runs to 14 residues. CDR3 nucleotide sequence: TGTGCCAGCAGTCCGCGGACTATTTACAATGAGCAGTTCTTC. As protein: CASSPRTIYNEQFF.

The gene calls are TRBV6-2 or TRBV6-3 and TRBJ2-1; D is possibly TRBD2 (6 bases). The V gene's germline CDR1 is MNHEY and CDR2 SVGEGT. Trimming cost V 4 bases and J 4 bases, with 14 bases left between them. The CDR3 extends over 15 amino acids. The CDR3: CASSSGTLSYNEQFF. The CDR3 nucleotides read TGTGCCAGCAGTTCCGGGACTCTCTCTTACAATGAGCAGTTCTTC.

The V and J genes are TRBV2 and TRBJ1-1, with unresolved D. This CDR3 is built from 12 residues. Germline V gives CDR1 SNHLY, CDR2 FYNNEI. Trimming stripped 7 bases from V and 3 bases from J, with 9 bases between. CDR3 residues: CASTGRYTEAFF. Here the CDR3 DNA reads TGTGCCAGCACTGGGAGGTACACTGAAGCTTTCTTT.

The genes are TRBV9 and TRBJ1-1; possibly TRBD1 for D (5 bases). V was trimmed by 6 bases and J by 0 bases, leaving 15 bases between them. This CDR3 contains 15 residues. Germline-derived CDR1 and CDR2 are SGDLS and YYNGEE. The DNA for the CDR3 is TGTGCCAGCAACCCGACAGCTTTCATGAACACTGAAGCTTTCTTT. Translation: CASNPTAFMNTEAFF. Complete variable domain (other parts from reference TRBV9 and TRBJ1-1): DSGVTQTPKHLITATGQRVTLRCSPRSGDLSVYWYQQSLDQGLQFLIQYYNGEERAKGNILERFSAQQFPDLHSELNLSSLELGDSALYFCASNPTAFMNTEAFFGQGTRLTVV.

This clone is a singleton in its sample. The chain employs TRBV29-1 and TRBJ2-7; 9 bases are shared with TRBD1. Unmatched junction bases numbered 12, after V lost 7 bases and J lost 2 bases. Germline V gene data show CDR1 as SQVTM and CDR2 as ANQGSEA. The CDR3 has 15 residues. The CDR3 protein is CSDPQGASNPYEQYF. The CDR3 region has the DNA TGCAGCGACCCACAGGGGGCATCAAACCCCTACGAGCAGTACTTC.

The J gene is TRBJ1-6, the V gene TRBV6-6, with D perhaps matching TRBD1 (5 bases). The CDR3 length is 15 residues. The V end was cut by 2 bases, the J end by 7 bases, with 12 bases between. The germline V gene encodes CDR1 MNHNY and CDR2 SVGAGI (reference sequence). In DNA form, the CDR3 reads TGTGCCAGCAGTTACCAGGATGGGGCAAATTCACCCCTCCACTTT. This translates into CASSYQDGANSPLHF.

In nucleotides, the CDR3 is TGTGCCAGCAGTACCCCTGGGGGCAGGTCTACTGAAGCTTTCTTT. This gives the protein CASSTPGGRSTEAFF. The chain employs TRBV2 and TRBJ1-1, with D tentatively TRBD1 (6 bases). The germline V gene encodes CDR1 SNHLY and CDR2 FYNNEI. The CDR3 contains 15 residues. V was pared by 5 bases and J by 5 bases, with 18 bases between. Drawing the rest from reference TRBV2 and TRBJ1-1, the complete variable domain is EPEVTQTPSHQVTQMGQEVILRCVPISNHLYFYWYRQILGQKVEFLVSFYNNEISEKSEIFDDQFSVERPDGSNFTLKIRSTKLEDSAMYFCASSTPGGRSTEAFFGQGTRLTVV.

CDR3 sequence reads: CASSLARVYREGQPQHF. The CDR3, as DNA: TGTGCCAGCAGTCTGGCCCGTGTGTACAGGGAGGGTCAGCCCCAGCATTTT. The chain is built from TRBV2 and TRBJ1-5; D perhaps matches TRBD1 (6 bases). The germline V and J ends were trimmed by 5 bases and 6 bases, with 23 bases remaining between them. The V gene's germline CDR1 is SNHLY and CDR2 FYNNEI. The CDR3 length is 17 residues.

The rearrangement uses TRBV6-2 or TRBV6-3 and TRBJ2-7, with D tentatively TRBD1 (6 bases). The CDR3 sequence is 13 residues long. V was cut by 6 bases and J by 6 bases, with 15 bases left in between. Germline CDR1 reads MNHEY; CDR2 reads SVGEGT. This CDR3 is CASSLDRHGEQYF. Here the CDR3 DNA reads TGTGCCAGCAGCCTAGACAGGCACGGCGAGCAGTACTTC.

The CDR3 loop is CASSFQGTYEQYF. DNA for the CDR3: TGTGCCAGCAGTTTTCAGGGAACCTACGAGCAGTACTTC. This chain joins TRBV11-2 and TRBJ2-7; a weak D match, TRBD1 (5 bases). Trimming took 6 bases from V and 2 from J, leaving 11 bases between them. The V gene's germline CDR1 is SGHAT and CDR2 FQNNGV. The CDR3 extends over 13 amino acids.

This chain's CDR3 is CASTTKTGTEAFF. The CDR3 nucleotides are TGCGCCAGCACCACAAAGACAGGGACTGAAGCTTTCTTT. V gene TRBV10-2 combines with J gene TRBJ1-1; 7 bases line up with TRBD1. The CDR3 loop spans 13 amino acids. Germline assignment: CDR1 WSHSY and CDR2 SAAADI. V lost 7 bases and J lost 5; bases outside the gene matches: 7.